This TCR beta chain was profiled in a study of beta chain features in type 1 diabetes. Overall study findings and caveats: A definitive answer on HLA type influencing TCRB rearrangement was not reached here.

TCRB transcripts that were expressed got sequenced, as all of the isolated RNA had been reverse transcribed. Repertoires were generated with immunoSEQ multiplex PCR, while TCRdb's copy carries only in-frame clones and drops some. This sample carries fewer than 900,000 clones, 17% of them seen once, and the ten largest clones take roughly 0.025%. On this clone itself: The target antigen is unknown. Different DNA sequences within this sample yield the same CDR3.

The purity of all sorted populations exceeded 95%. The V gene's germline CDR1 is SGHTA and CDR2 FQGNSA. Trimming left V 1 base short and J 5 bases short, with 5 bases between. The CDR3 has 12 amino acids. Sequenced material: naive CD4+ T cells from blood. The chain links TRBV7-2 to TRBJ2-5; D not resolved. The clonotype originates from a woman younger than 30 in good health. CDR3 amino acids: CASSLVGETQYF. The CDR3 DNA reads TGTGCCAGCAGCTTAGTCGGGGAGACCCAGTACTTC. The entire variable domain, with the rest obtained from reference TRBV7-2 and TRBJ2-5, is as follows: GAGVSQSPSNKVTEKGKDVELRCDPISGHTALYWYRQSLGQGLEFLIYFQGNSAPDKSGLPSDRFSAERTGGSVSTLTIQRTQQEDSAVYLCASSLVGETQYFGPGTRLLVL.